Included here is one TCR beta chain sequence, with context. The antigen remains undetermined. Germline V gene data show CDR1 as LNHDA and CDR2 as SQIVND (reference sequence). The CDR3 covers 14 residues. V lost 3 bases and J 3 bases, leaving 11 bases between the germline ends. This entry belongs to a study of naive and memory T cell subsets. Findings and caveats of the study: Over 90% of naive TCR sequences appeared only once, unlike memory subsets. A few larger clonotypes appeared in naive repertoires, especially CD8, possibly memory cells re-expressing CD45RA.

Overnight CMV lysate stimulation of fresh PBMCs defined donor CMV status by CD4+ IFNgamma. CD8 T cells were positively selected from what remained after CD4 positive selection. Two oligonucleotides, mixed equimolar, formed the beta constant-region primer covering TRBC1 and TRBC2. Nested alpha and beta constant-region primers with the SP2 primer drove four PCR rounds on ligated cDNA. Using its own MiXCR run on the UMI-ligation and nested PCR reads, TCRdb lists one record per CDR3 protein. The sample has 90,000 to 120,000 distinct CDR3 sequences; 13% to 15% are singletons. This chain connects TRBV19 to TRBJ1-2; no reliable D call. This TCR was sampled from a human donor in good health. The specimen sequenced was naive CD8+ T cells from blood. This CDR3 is CASSILSNYYGYTF. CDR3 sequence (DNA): TGTGCCAGTAGTATTCTCTCCAATTACTATGGCTACACCTTC.